These 5 T cell receptor beta chains originate from one sample sequenced in a study of blood T cell repertoires in COVID-19. Clones were sequenced by immunoSEQ multiplex PCR, and TCRdb holds only the in-frame ones, with some missing. The sample records over 100,000 clones, 70% to 85% being singletons. The sequenced sample consisted of peripheral blood. Source of these receptors: a woman aged 55-75 years with acute or convalescent COVID-19.

This clone appeared a single time. The V and J genes are TRBV12-5 and TRBJ1-1, with no clear D. CDR1 and CDR2 from the germline V gene are LGHNT and FRNRAP. V dropped 3 bases and J dropped 3 bases, with 5 bases sitting between them. The CDR3 spans 12 residues. CDR3 sequence reads: CASGFSDTEAFF. The CDR3 nucleotides are TGTGCTAGTGGTTTCTCAGACACTGAAGCTTTCTTT.

The chain joins TRBV9 to TRBJ2-3, with a tentative D call TRBD2 (6 bases). The germline V gene encodes CDR1 SGDLS and CDR2 YYNGEE. The CDR3 contains 16 residues. V was shortened by 4 bases and J by 2 bases, with 17 bases between the two germline ends. The CDR3 nucleotides read TGTGCCAGCAGCTTCTACTCAGCGGGTTACACAGATACGCAGTATTTT. Its protein product is CASSFYSAGYTDTQYF.

This clone was counted a few times. V gene TRBV13 combines with J gene TRBJ1-1; D may be TRBD1 (5 bases). Trimming cost V 5 bases and J 4 bases, with 17 bases left between them. The CDR3 loop spans 15 amino acids. From germline, CDR1 is PRHDT and CDR2 FYEKMQ (reference sequence). CDR3 residues: CASSTGTSKGTEAFF. The CDR3 region has the DNA TGTGCCAGCAGCACCGGGACTTCAAAGGGCACTGAAGCTTTCTTT. The full variable domain, its missing parts supplied by reference TRBV13 and TRBJ1-1, is AAGVIQSPRHLIKEKRETATLKCYPIPRHDTVYWYQQGPGQDPQFLISFYEKMQSDKGSIPDRFSAQQFSDYHSELNMSSLELGDSALYFCASSTGTSKGTEAFFGQGTRLTVV.

This clone has more than one count but fewer than ten. The V and J genes are TRBV6-5 and TRBJ2-7; the match to TRBD1 covers 8 bases. V shed 6 bases and J 1 base; nucleotides not matched to a gene: 8. The CDR3 is 15 residues long. The germline gives CDR1 MNHEY, CDR2 SVGAGI. CDR3 sequence: CASRQGGTGSYEQYF. CDR3 sequence (DNA): TGTGCCAGCAGACAAGGGGGGACAGGTTCCTACGAGCAGTACTTC.

The chain is built from TRBV6-5 and TRBJ2-7; 7 nucleotides match TRBD2. The CDR3 is 13 residues long. Germline trimming cut 6 bases from V and 5 bases from J; bases unmatched to any gene: 7. CDR1 is MNHEY and CDR2 is SVGAGI in the germline V gene. This CDR3 is CASSGWEGHEQYF. CDR3 coding DNA: TGTGCCAGCAGCGGCTGGGAGGGTCACGAGCAGTACTTC.